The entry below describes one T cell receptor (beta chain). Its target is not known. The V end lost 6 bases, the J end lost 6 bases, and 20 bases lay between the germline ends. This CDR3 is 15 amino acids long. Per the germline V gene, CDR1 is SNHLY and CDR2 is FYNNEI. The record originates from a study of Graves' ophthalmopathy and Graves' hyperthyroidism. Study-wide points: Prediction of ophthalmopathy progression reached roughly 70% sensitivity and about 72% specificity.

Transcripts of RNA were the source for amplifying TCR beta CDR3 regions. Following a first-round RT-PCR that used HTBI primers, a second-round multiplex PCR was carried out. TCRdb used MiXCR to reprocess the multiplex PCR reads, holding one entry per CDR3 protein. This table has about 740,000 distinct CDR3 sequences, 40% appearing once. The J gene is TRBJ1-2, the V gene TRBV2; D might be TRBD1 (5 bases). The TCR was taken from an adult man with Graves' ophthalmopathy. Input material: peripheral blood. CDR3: CASSRDLQRLHGYTF. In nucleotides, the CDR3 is TGTGCCAGCAGCCGGGACCTTCAGCGGCTTCATGGCTACACCTTC.